This TCR beta chain was identified in a study of blood T cell repertoires in COVID-19. Study background: Sources were T cells, B-cell-depleted T cells, or PBMCs; the material itself was cDNA or gDNA.

Sequenced by immunoSEQ multiplex PCR; TCRdb stores in-frame clones only, minus some. The sample includes 95,000 to 150,000 clones, 70% to 75% of them seen just once. The CDR3 contains 19 residues. With V trimmed by 0 bases and J by 2 bases, 11 bases remained unmatched. The germline V gene has CDR1 LGHDT and CDR2 YNNKEL (reference sequence). Sequencing input: peripheral blood. V and J are TRBV3-1 (or the pseudogene TRBV3-2) and TRBJ2-1; 9 bases are a match to TRBD2. The TCR was taken from a man aged 55 to 70 with acute or convalescent COVID-19. The CDR3 nucleotides are TGTGCCAGCAGCCAAGAGAGCCCCATTAGCGGGGGAGCCTACAATGAGCAGTTCTTC. It specifies CASSQESPISGGAYNEQFF.